The 9 T cell receptor beta chains reported below all come from one sample, sequenced in a study of blood T cell repertoires in COVID-19. The repertoire was sequenced with immunoSEQ multiplex PCR; TCRdb's copy has only in-frame clones and lacks some. Among 30,000 to 40,000 clones listed, about 82% were seen once. The sequenced material came from peripheral blood. The origin of the receptors is a man aged 50-59 years with active COVID-19.

V and J are TRBV7-9 and TRBJ1-1, with 7 positions matching TRBD1. The CDR3 spans 16 residues. V was pared by 5 bases and J by 0 bases, with 9 bases of the junction left unmatched. CDR1 and CDR2 from the germline V gene are SEHNR and FQNEAQ (reference sequence). The CDR3, as DNA: TGTGCCAGCAGCCCTTGGGCAGGGGGATTGAACACTGAAGCTTTCTTT. Amino acids: CASSPWAGGLNTEAFF.

This chain uses TRBV6-4 with TRBJ2-6; 8 bases agree with TRBD1. The CDR3 is made up of 16 amino acids. Germline V gene data show CDR1 as MRHNA and CDR2 as SNTAGT. The ends lost 7 bases at V and 3 bases at J; junction bases unmatched: 8. The CDR3 DNA follows: TGTGCCAGCACCCCGACAGGGGTGAGTGGGGCCAACGTCCTGACTTTC. It yields the protein CASTPTGVSGANVLTF.

The V call is TRBV11-3, the J call TRBJ1-3; D gene uncertain. Per germline, CDR1 SGHNT and CDR2 YENEEA. CDR3 length: 13 residues. The germline V and J ends were trimmed by 3 bases and 0 bases, with 3 bases remaining between them. The CDR3 DNA follows: TGTGCCAGCAGCTTCGGCTCTGGAAACACCATATATTTT. It translates to CASSFGSGNTIYF.

The CDR3 spells CASSSLLAGLSYEQYF. The CDR3 region has the DNA TGTGCCAGCAGCTCACTCCTAGCGGGGTTATCCTACGAGCAGTACTTC. The chain links TRBV7-6 to TRBJ2-7; 9 bases match TRBD2. The CDR3 has 16 residues. Per the germline V gene, CDR1 is SGHVS and CDR2 is FNYEAQ. V lost 4 bases, J lost 1 base, and 8 bases stayed unmatched.

The chain couples TRBV7-9 to TRBJ1-5; 7 nucleotides match TRBD1. The V gene end was trimmed by 5 bases and the J gene end by 7 bases; junction bases not matched to a gene: 14. Germline V gene data show CDR1 as SEHNR and CDR2 as FQNEAQ (reference sequence). The CDR3 length is 16 residues. CDR3 bases: TGTGCCAGCAGCCCCTTCGGGGCAGGGGGGCCCCAGCCCCAGCATTTT. Its protein product is CASSPFGAGGPQPQHF.

The chain recombines TRBV5-1 with TRBJ2-5; 7 nucleotides line up with TRBD1. The CDR3 spans 17 residues. Germline loops: CDR1 SGHRS, CDR2 YFSETQ. V trimming: 1 base; J trimming: 3 bases; junction bases outside the gene matches: 12. The CDR3 reads CASSLFSPGTDEETQYF. The CDR3 nucleotides read TGCGCCAGCAGCTTGTTTTCCCCAGGGACAGATGAAGAGACCCAGTACTTC.

In DNA, the CDR3 is TGTGCCAGCAGCGTAGGCCAAGGGGGCTATTACGAGCAGTACTTC. It encodes CASSVGQGGYYEQYF. The genes are TRBV9 and TRBJ2-7, with 7 positions matching TRBD1. CDR3 length equals 15 residues. Unmatched junction bases numbered 7, after V lost 0 bases and J lost 4 bases. Germline loops: CDR1 SGDLS, CDR2 YYNGEE. The variable domain in full, with the rest retrieved from reference TRBV9 and TRBJ2-7, is DSGVTQTPKHLITATGQRVTLRCSPRSGDLSVYWYQQSLDQGLQFLIQYYNGEERAKGNILERFSAQQFPDLHSELNLSSLELGDSALYFCASSVGQGGYYEQYFGPGTRLTVT.

This sequence joins TRBV7-2 and TRBJ1-2, with D possibly matching TRBD1 (5 bases). The CDR3 length is 12 residues. CDR1 and CDR2 from the germline V gene are SGHTA and FQGNSA. V gave up 6 bases and J gave up 8 bases, with 13 bases separating them. The CDR3 spells CASRFDRGGYTF. Written as DNA, the CDR3 is TGTGCCAGCAGATTCGACCGGGGGGGCTACACCTTC.

The chain has TRBV5-1 and TRBJ2-1; 11 bases agree with TRBD2. The length of the CDR3 is 18 residues. Trimming at V came to 2 bases and at J to 3 bases, leaving 10 bases not matched to a gene. Per the germline V gene, CDR1 is SGHRS and CDR2 is YFSETQ. This CDR3 reads CASSFTGGTSGYYNEQFF. The CDR3 coding sequence is TGCGCCAGCAGCTTTACGGGGGGGACTAGCGGATACTACAATGAGCAGTTCTTC.